The T cell receptor (beta chain) described here comes from a study of long-term antiretroviral therapy in people with HIV. Sequencing used immunoSEQ v3.0 at survey level. Sequencing set out to capture about 35,000-55,000 T-cell genomes per sample. TCRdb keeps only in-frame clones here, not all; method: immunoSEQ multiplex PCR. The table lists tens of thousands of clones, 75% to 90% of them singletons, with approximately 8.8% in the top ten. V dropped 1 base and J dropped 7; count of bases not matched to a gene: 7. Per the germline V gene, CDR1 is SEHNR and CDR2 is FQNEAQ (reference sequence). The CDR3 totals 16 residues.

The rearrangement joins TRBV7-9 to TRBJ2-1, with 10 positions matching TRBD2. This TCR was sampled from a middle-aged woman with HIV. The sequencing used unsorted PBMCs, collected 1.2 years after starting antiretroviral therapy. As DNA, the CDR3 is TGTGCCAGCAGCTTAGAACCTAGCGGGAGTTGGAATGAGCAGTTCTTC. This translates into CASSLEPSGSWNEQFF.